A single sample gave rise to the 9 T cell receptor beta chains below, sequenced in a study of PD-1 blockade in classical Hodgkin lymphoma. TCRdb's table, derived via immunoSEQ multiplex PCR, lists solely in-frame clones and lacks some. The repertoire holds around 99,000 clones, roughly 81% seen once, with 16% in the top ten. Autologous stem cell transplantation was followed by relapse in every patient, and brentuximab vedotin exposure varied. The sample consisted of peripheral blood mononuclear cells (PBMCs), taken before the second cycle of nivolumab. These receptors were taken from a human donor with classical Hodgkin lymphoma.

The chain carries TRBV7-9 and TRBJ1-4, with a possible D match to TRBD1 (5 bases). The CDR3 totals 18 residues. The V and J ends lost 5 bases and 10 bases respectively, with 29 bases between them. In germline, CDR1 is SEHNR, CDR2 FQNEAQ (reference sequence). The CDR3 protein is CASSRGAGSSVWGGKLFF. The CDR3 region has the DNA TGTGCCAGCAGCCGCGGGGCAGGGTCGTCGGTTTGGGGCGGAAAACTGTTTTTT.

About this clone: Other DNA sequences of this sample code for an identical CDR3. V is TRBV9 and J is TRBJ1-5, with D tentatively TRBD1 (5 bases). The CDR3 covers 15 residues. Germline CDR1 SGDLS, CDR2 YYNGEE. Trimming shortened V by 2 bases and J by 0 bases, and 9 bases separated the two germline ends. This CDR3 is CASSVGGNSNQPQHF. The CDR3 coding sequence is TGTGCCAGCAGCGTGGGGGGGAATAGCAATCAGCCCCAGCATTTT.

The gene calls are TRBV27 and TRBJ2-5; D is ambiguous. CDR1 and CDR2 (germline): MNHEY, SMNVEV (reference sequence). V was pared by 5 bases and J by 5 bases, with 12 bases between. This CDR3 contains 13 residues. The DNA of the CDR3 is TGTGCCAGCAGTCCCCCAGGATGGGAGACCCAGTACTTC. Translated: CASSPPGWETQYF.

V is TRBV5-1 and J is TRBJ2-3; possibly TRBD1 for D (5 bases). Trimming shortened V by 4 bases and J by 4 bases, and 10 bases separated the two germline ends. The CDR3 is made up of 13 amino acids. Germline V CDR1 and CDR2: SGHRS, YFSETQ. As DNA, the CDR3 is TGCGCCAGCAGCCCTGACAGCGCAGATACGCAGTATTTT. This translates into CASSPDSADTQYF. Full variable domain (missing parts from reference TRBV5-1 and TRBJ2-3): KAGVTQTPRYLIKTRGQQVTLSCSPISGHRSVSWYQQTPGQGLQFLFEYFSETQRNKGNFPGRFSGRQFSNSRSEMNVSTLELGDSALYLCASSPDSADTQYFGPGTRLTVL.

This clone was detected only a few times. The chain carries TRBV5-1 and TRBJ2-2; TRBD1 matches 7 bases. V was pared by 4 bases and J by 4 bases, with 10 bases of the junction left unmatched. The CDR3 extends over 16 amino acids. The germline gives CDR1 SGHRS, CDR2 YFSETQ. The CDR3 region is CASSPSGTASTGELFF. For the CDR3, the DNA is TGCGCCAGCAGCCCCTCCGGGACAGCATCCACCGGGGAGCTGTTTTTT.

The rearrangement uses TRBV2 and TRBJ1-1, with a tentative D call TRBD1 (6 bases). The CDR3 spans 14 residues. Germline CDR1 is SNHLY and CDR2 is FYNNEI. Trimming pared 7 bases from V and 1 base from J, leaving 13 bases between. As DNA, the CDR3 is TGTGCCAGCATTTTATGGGACACGAACACTGAAGCTTTCTTT. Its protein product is CASILWDTNTEAFF.

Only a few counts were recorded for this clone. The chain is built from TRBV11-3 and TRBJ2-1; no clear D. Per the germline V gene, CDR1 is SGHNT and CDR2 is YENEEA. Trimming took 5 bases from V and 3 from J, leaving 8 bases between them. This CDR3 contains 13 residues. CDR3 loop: CASSTDNYNEQFF. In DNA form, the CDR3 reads TGTGCCAGCAGCACCGACAACTACAATGAGCAGTTCTTC. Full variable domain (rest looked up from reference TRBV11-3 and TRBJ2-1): EAGVVQSPRYKIIEKKQPVAFWCNPISGHNTLYWYLQNLGQGPELLIRYENEEAVDDSQLPKDRFSAERLKGVDSTLKIQPAELGDSAVYLCASSTDNYNEQFFGPGTRLTVL.

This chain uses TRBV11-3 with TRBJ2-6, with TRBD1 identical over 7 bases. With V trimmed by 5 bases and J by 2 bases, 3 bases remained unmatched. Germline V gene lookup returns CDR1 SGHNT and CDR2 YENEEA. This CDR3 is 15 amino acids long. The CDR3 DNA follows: TGTGCCAGCAGCCAACAGGGGACTGGGGCCAACGTCCTGACTTTC. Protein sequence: CASSQQGTGANVLTF.

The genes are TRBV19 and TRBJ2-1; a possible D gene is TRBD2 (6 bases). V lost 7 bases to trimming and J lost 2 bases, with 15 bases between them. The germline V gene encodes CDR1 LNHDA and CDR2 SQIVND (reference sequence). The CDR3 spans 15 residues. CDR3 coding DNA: TGTGCCAGTAAGGGCGGGGCGGGAACCTACAATGAGCAGTTCTTC. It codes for CASKGGAGTYNEQFF.